These T cell receptor beta chains were read from a single sample in a study of cytomegalovirus exposure and HLA in healthy donors. Libraries were prepared by immunoSEQ multiplex PCR; TCRdb keeps only in-frame clonotypes and omits some of them. The top ten hold around 5.4% of the sample, which has approximately 120,000 clones, roughly 69% seen once. Sequencing was carried out using PBMCs. These receptors were obtained from a woman between 65 and 79 years old in good health and CMV-seropositive. Each CDR3 is given with its conserved first and last residue. D genes are given only for firm matches. Part of the rows lack a size; the others show once, few, many or a class for expanded clones.

cdr3_nt: TGTGCCAGTAGTGCCGGGACAGTTAACTATGGCTACACCTTC
cdr3_aa: CASSAGTVNYGYTF
j_call: TRBJ1-2
clone_size: NA
cdr3_length: 14
d_call: TRBD1
v_call: TRBV19

cdr3_nt: TGTGCCAGCAGTTACGAGTCGGGGGGGTCGGATGAAAAACTGTTTTTT
cdr3_aa: CASSYESGGSDEKLFF
j_call: TRBJ1-4
clone_size: NA
cdr3_length: 16
d_call: NA
v_call: TRBV6-5

cdr3_nt: TGTGCCAGCAGGGGACTAGCGCTTCAAGAGACCCAGTACTTC
cdr3_aa: CASRGLALQETQYF
j_call: TRBJ2-5
clone_size: NA
cdr3_length: 14
d_call: TRBD2
v_call: TRBV6-5

cdr3_nt: TGTGCCAGCAGTTATCTCCAGGGGGCGATTGAAGCTTTCTTT
cdr3_aa: CASSYLQGAIEAFF
j_call: TRBJ1-1
clone_size: few
cdr3_length: 14
d_call: TRBD1
v_call: TRBV6-5

cdr3_nt: TGTGCCAGCAGTGAACAGGCTAGCGGGGGGCTGACTTACGAGCAGTACTTC
cdr3_aa: CASSEQASGGLTYEQYF
j_call: TRBJ2-7
clone_size: NA
cdr3_length: 17
d_call: TRBD2
v_call: TRBV2

cdr3_nt: TGTGCCAGTTCCTATCGACAGAACACTGAAGCTTTCTTT
cdr3_aa: CASSYRQNTEAFF
j_call: TRBJ1-1
clone_size: NA
cdr3_length: 13
d_call: NA
v_call: TRBV19

cdr3_nt: TGTGCCAGCAGGACGGGACTATATAATTCACCCCTCCACTTT
cdr3_aa: CASRTGLYNSPLHF
j_call: TRBJ1-6
clone_size: NA
cdr3_length: 14
d_call: NA
v_call: TRBV6-5

cdr3_nt: TGTGCCACCAGCAGAACCCTGGACCCGGAGGCCGAGCAGTACTTC
cdr3_aa: CATSRTLDPEAEQYF
j_call: TRBJ2-7
clone_size: NA
cdr3_length: 15
d_call: NA
v_call: TRBV15

cdr3_nt: TGTGCCAGCAGCTTCAGACATCCAACTAATGAAAAACTGTTTTTT
cdr3_aa: CASSFRHPTNEKLFF
j_call: TRBJ1-4
clone_size: NA
cdr3_length: 15
d_call: NA
v_call: TRBV2

cdr3_nt: TGTGCCAGCAGCATATACAGGGGTGGGGCAGATACGCAGTATTTT
cdr3_aa: CASSIYRGGADTQYF
j_call: TRBJ2-3
clone_size: NA
cdr3_length: 15
d_call: TRBD1
v_call: TRBV7-2

cdr3_nt: TGTGCCAGCAGCCCCTCCTGGGGAGGGCTCAATGAGCAGTTCTTC
cdr3_aa: CASSPSWGGLNEQFF
j_call: TRBJ2-1
clone_size: NA
cdr3_length: 15
d_call: TRBD2
v_call: TRBV4-2

cdr3_nt: TGTGCCAGCAGCTTTCAGATCTCTGGAAACACCATATATTTT
cdr3_aa: CASSFQISGNTIYF
j_call: TRBJ1-3
clone_size: few
cdr3_length: 14
d_call: NA
v_call: TRBV5-6

cdr3_nt: TGTGCCAGCAGACGCAGGACAGGGGGCGTCTACACCTTC
cdr3_aa: CASRRRTGGVYTF
j_call: TRBJ1-2
clone_size: few
cdr3_length: 13
d_call: TRBD1
v_call: TRBV6-5

cdr3_nt: TGCGCCAGCAGCCGCGTAGGGCGGGTCCTCGGGGAGCAGTACTTC
cdr3_aa: CASSRVGRVLGEQYF
j_call: TRBJ2-7
clone_size: NA
cdr3_length: 15
d_call: NA
v_call: TRBV4-1

cdr3_nt: TGTGCCAGCAGTTACAACAGGGGAAGCTATGGCTACACCTTC
cdr3_aa: CASSYNRGSYGYTF
j_call: TRBJ1-2
clone_size: NA
cdr3_length: 14
d_call: TRBD1
v_call: TRBV6-5

cdr3_nt: TGTGCCAGCAGCAGGGGTGAGGGCGAGCAGTACTTC
cdr3_aa: CASSRGEGEQYF
j_call: TRBJ2-7
clone_size: few
cdr3_length: 12
d_call: NA
v_call: TRBV6-5

cdr3_nt: TGTGCCAGCAGCTACAGCTCGACAGTCTCCTACGAGCAGTACTTC
cdr3_aa: CASSYSSTVSYEQYF
j_call: TRBJ2-7
clone_size: NA
cdr3_length: 15
d_call: NA
v_call: TRBV5-4

cdr3_nt: TGTGCCAGTAGTAACGGAGGACTAGCGGGGAGCGAGCAGTACTTC
cdr3_aa: CASSNGGLAGSEQYF
j_call: TRBJ2-7
clone_size: few
cdr3_length: 15
d_call: TRBD2
v_call: TRBV19

cdr3_nt: TGCGCCAGCAGGAACAGGGGCTCTGGAAACACCATATATTTT
cdr3_aa: CASRNRGSGNTIYF
j_call: TRBJ1-3
clone_size: NA
cdr3_length: 14
d_call: TRBD1
v_call: TRBV4-3

cdr3_nt: TGTGCCTGGAGGAGACTAGCGGGGGGCTTCCAAGAGACCCAGTACTTC
cdr3_aa: CAWRRLAGGFQETQYF
j_call: TRBJ2-5
clone_size: NA
cdr3_length: 16
d_call: TRBD2
v_call: TRBV30

cdr3_nt: TGCGCCAGCAGCCACTCTCAGCGGGATGAGCAGTTCTTC
cdr3_aa: CASSHSQRDEQFF
j_call: TRBJ2-1
clone_size: NA
cdr3_length: 13
d_call: NA
v_call: TRBV4-3

cdr3_nt: TGCGCCAGCAGTGAGTTCCGGACAGGATATAGCAATCAGCCCCAGCATTTT
cdr3_aa: CASSEFRTGYSNQPQHF
j_call: TRBJ1-5
clone_size: NA
cdr3_length: 17
d_call: TRBD1
v_call: TRBV10-1

cdr3_nt: TGTGCCAGCAGTGAAGGAAGCGGGGGGGCTTACGAGCAGTACTTC
cdr3_aa: CASSEGSGGAYEQYF
j_call: TRBJ2-7
clone_size: NA
cdr3_length: 15
d_call: TRBD2
v_call: TRBV6-1

cdr3_nt: TGTGCCAGCAGTTGGGGACAAGAGCAGTTCTTC
cdr3_aa: CASSWGQEQFF
j_call: TRBJ2-1
clone_size: NA
cdr3_length: 11
d_call: NA
v_call: TRBV7-9

cdr3_nt: TGTGCCAGCAGTATCGACAGGGGGGGGGAGACCCAGTACTTC
cdr3_aa: CASSIDRGGETQYF
j_call: TRBJ2-5
clone_size: NA
cdr3_length: 14
d_call: TRBD1
v_call: TRBV4-2

cdr3_nt: TGTGCCAGCAGCGAGGGGGGGTCAGGACAGCCCCAGCATTTT
cdr3_aa: CASSEGGSGQPQHF
j_call: TRBJ1-5
clone_size: once
cdr3_length: 14
d_call: NA
v_call: TRBV5-5

cdr3_nt: TGTGCCAGCAGCCCGGTCAGGTCCTACGAGCAGTACTTC
cdr3_aa: CASSPVRSYEQYF
j_call: TRBJ2-7
clone_size: NA
cdr3_length: 13
d_call: NA
v_call: TRBV7-2

cdr3_nt: TGTGCCAGTAGTCAAATGGGACAGGGGGCCTACAATGAGCAGTTCTTC
cdr3_aa: CASSQMGQGAYNEQFF
j_call: TRBJ2-1
clone_size: NA
cdr3_length: 16
d_call: TRBD1
v_call: TRBV19

cdr3_nt: TGCGCCAGCAGCTCAGGGGCAACTGGAAACACCATATATTTT
cdr3_aa: CASSSGATGNTIYF
j_call: TRBJ1-3
clone_size: NA
cdr3_length: 14
d_call: NA
v_call: TRBV5-1

cdr3_nt: TGTGCCAGCAGCGGGCAGACAGGGGTGAACACTGAAGCTTTCTTT
cdr3_aa: CASSGQTGVNTEAFF
j_call: TRBJ1-1
clone_size: NA
cdr3_length: 15
d_call: TRBD1
v_call: TRBV7-9

cdr3_nt: TGCGCCATCAGATCTACAGGGGAAGCTTTCTTT
cdr3_aa: CAIRSTGEAFF
j_call: TRBJ1-1
clone_size: NA
cdr3_length: 11
d_call: NA
v_call: TRBV10-3

cdr3_nt: TGTGCCAGTAGTACCCTAGCGGGAGAGACCCAGTACTTC
cdr3_aa: CASSTLAGETQYF
j_call: TRBJ2-5
clone_size: NA
cdr3_length: 13
d_call: TRBD2
v_call: TRBV19

cdr3_nt: TGCGCCAGCAGTCACTGCGTCACGAGGAAGCCCCAGCATTTT
cdr3_aa: CASSHCVTRKPQHF
j_call: TRBJ1-5
clone_size: NA
cdr3_length: 14
d_call: NA
v_call: TRBV23-1

cdr3_nt: TGTGCCAGCAGCTTAGTTCCCACGGTCAACGAGCAGTACTTC
cdr3_aa: CASSLVPTVNEQYF
j_call: TRBJ2-7
clone_size: NA
cdr3_length: 14
d_call: NA
v_call: TRBV11-2